The present TCR beta chain was sequenced within a study of T cell responses to AZD1222 COVID-19 vaccine (dated by TCRdb to about 2021). A note on the overall study: TCR sequencing was performed for roughly 240 trial participants, of whom around 200 were given two doses of AZD1222 and some 26 were given two doses of MenACWY control vaccine. Trial participants were enrolled by age into subgroups of 18-55, 56-69 and 70-plus years, and about 150, 27 and 61 TCR-sequenced participants, respectively, were included in these subgroups. Points the paper makes about the study in general: After two AZD1222 doses, spike-specific TCR breadth and depth were significantly higher than at day 0 and than in MenACWY recipients. Reportedly, close to half of the unique spike-specific TCRs recognized epitopes lying outside the regions that are mutated in the B.1.351 and B.1.1.7 variants. In the small 56-69-year group, the increase in depth fell short of significance, most likely because of low power. Participants were mostly white British, with more females than males. The authors suggested clonal diversity may have been underestimated. Only five to seven AZD1222 recipients were SARS-CoV-2 seropositive at baseline, limiting conclusions about previously exposed vaccinees. CD4 TCRs associated with the vaccine covered the entire spike protein, and the dominant responses were in regions 160-218 and 743-854. Because no samples from the day 14 peak response were available, repertoires could be characterized only after the peak T cell response.

Deletion took 0 bases off V and 3 bases off J, with a span of 7 bases between the germline ends. Including cysteine and phenylalanine, the CDR3 has 14 amino acids. The CDR3 DNA has 42 bases and is translated from base 1. The germline V gene encodes CDR1 SGHKS and CDR2 YYEKEE (reference sequence). What the time point label conveys for this sample: baseline before first vaccination. The treatment or condition label, as the study defines it: meningococcal conjugate vaccine given as trial control. The vaccinee samples were drawn from two UK trials, COV001 and COV002, one of which was a single-blind randomized controlled phase 2/3 trial testing AZD1222 (ChAdOx1 nCoV-19) in healthy adults. For TCRbeta chain sequencing, PBMC samples from trial participants were taken at day 0 and at day 28 after the second dose. The count of this clone is one. The clone's antigen remains unknown. No base-level quality is on record; no much larger clone is a single base apart.

The CDR3 regions of human TCRbeta chains were subjected to immunosequencing. The authors processed their data as follows. Repertoire TCRs were checked for matches against a reference library of SARS-CoV-2-specific TCRs that had been generated using the MIRA antigen-specificity platform. Breadth was defined as the fraction of unique TCRs that were SARS-CoV-2-associated, and depth was defined as the fraction of total T cells that were SARS-CoV-2-associated. Using the MIRA data, each spike-specific TCR was assigned both to the spike region to which the TCR was reactive and to a CD4 or CD8 class. Log10-transformed breadth and depth values were compared by one-way ANOVA with Sidak's multiple comparisons tests. TCRdb took this table from immuneACCESS and kept in-frame rearrangements with V and J called. Such tables lack part of the clones; where checked against another copy, unresolved V genes explain under half of the gap, and the rest is unexplained. The DNA was the basis for D and trimming; V, J and clone size are from that table. This sample holds about 93,000 clones; roughly nine tenths were observed only once. The top ten constitute approximately 2.8% of the sample.

The chain employs TRBV5-5 and TRBJ1-5; the D gene remains uncertain. Here the sequenced sample was peripheral blood, taken on day 0 of MenACWY control vaccination. The sequence derives from an adult in good health. The DNA reads as follows: TGTGCCAGCAGCTTGGTGGCAGACAATCAGCCCCAGCATTTT. This sequence encodes CASSLVADNQPQHF. The variable domain in full, with residues beyond the CDR3 obtained from the reference TRBV5-5 and TRBJ1-5 genes, is DAGVTQSPTHLIKTRGQQVTLRCSPISGHKSVSWYQQVLGQGPQFIFQYYEKEERGRGNFPDRFSARQFPNYSSELNVNALLLGDSALYLCASSLVADNQPQHFGDGTRLSIL.